Following are 22 T cell receptor beta chains from one sample sequenced in a study of neurological immune-mediated disorders. A single record per CDR3 protein comes from TCRdb applying MiXCR to the 5' RACE reads. The sample carries 55,000 to 75,000 distinct CDR3 sequences, 5.2% recorded once. Sequencing was performed on PBMCs. These receptor sequences come from a woman under 40 with multiple sclerosis.

There are a few counts of this clonotype. At one of its ends the junction is not consistent with the germline gene, which may arise from a read error. The chain has TRBV7-2 and TRBJ1-5; TRBD1 matches at 7 bases. The CDR3 has 13 amino acids. CDR1 is SGHTA and CDR2 is FQGNSA in the germline V gene. CDR3: CASSQGREQPQNF. CDR3 nucleotide sequence: TGTGCCAGCTCACAGGGGCGCGAACAGCCCCAGAATTTT.

This clonotype was observed at least ten times. This rearrangement joins TRBV6-6 to TRBJ1-5; 8 nucleotides line up with TRBD1. This CDR3 has 16 amino acids. Germline V gene lookup returns CDR1 MNHNY and CDR2 SVGAGI (reference sequence). V trimming: 0 bases; J trimming: 3 bases; junction bases outside the gene matches: 4. CDR3 DNA sequence: TGTGCCAGCAGTTACTCGGCAGGGGGCCTCAATCAGCCCCAGCATTTT. It yields the protein CASSYSAGGLNQPQHF.

In this sample, this clonotype turned up many times. The rearrangement joins TRBV7-8 to TRBJ2-3, with a tentative D call TRBD2 (6 bases). The germline gives CDR1 SGHVS, CDR2 FQNEAQ. V was cut by 3 bases and J by 1 base, with 14 bases left in between. This CDR3 contains 16 residues. CDR3 sequence reads: CASSFRRGLGTDTQYF. CDR3 coding DNA: TGTGCCAGCAGCTTCAGGAGGGGCCTAGGCACAGATACGCAGTATTTT.

At least ten counts were recorded for this clonotype. This chain uses TRBV12-3 or TRBV12-4 with TRBJ2-7; perhaps TRBD1 as D (5 bases). V was clipped by 3 bases and J by 0 bases, with 12 bases between them. This CDR3 comprises 15 residues. The CDR3 spells CASSFLLDNSYEQYF. In nucleotides, the CDR3 is TGTGCCAGCAGTTTCCTTCTGGACAACTCCTACGAGCAGTACTTC.

At least ten counts were recorded for this clonotype. The gene calls are TRBV7-2 and TRBJ2-7; TRBD2 matches at 8 bases. The CDR3 extends over 15 amino acids. Germline CDR1 is SGHTA and CDR2 is FQGNSA. The J segment lost 6 bases and the V segment lost 1 base, leaving 8 bases of the junction unmatched. This chain's CDR3 is CASSLVASGGSEQYF. CDR3 DNA sequence: TGTGCCAGCAGCTTAGTAGCGAGCGGGGGCTCCGAGCAGTACTTC.

This clonotype appeared a few times. The chain uses TRBV6-5 and TRBJ2-2; tentative D call: TRBD1 (5 bases). This CDR3 is 13 amino acids long. Germline V lookup: CDR1 MNHEY, CDR2 SVGAGI. V was trimmed by 6 bases and J by 6 bases, leaving 11 bases between them. DNA of the CDR3: TGTGCCAGCAGGCGAAAGGGGTCCGGGGAGCTGTTTTTT. Protein: CASRRKGSGELFF.

This clonotype was counted a few times. This chain uses TRBV7-8 with TRBJ2-3; 7 nucleotides agree with TRBD1. J was trimmed by 10 bases and V by 1 base; bases with no gene match: 11. The length of the CDR3 is 15 residues. CDR1 SGHVS and CDR2 FQNEAQ come from the germline V gene. As DNA, the CDR3 is TGTGCCAGCAGCTTAGTGGGACAGACACGTTTGGCGCAGTATTTT. Protein: CASSLVGQTRLAQYF.

This clonotype appeared many times. The J gene is TRBJ2-3, the V gene TRBV7-2; 13 bases align to TRBD2. The CDR3 has 17 residues. The V gene's germline CDR1 is SGHTA and CDR2 FQGNSA. The V segment lost 1 base and the J segment 5 bases; nucleotides outside the gene matches: 6. CDR3 loop: CASSLGGRLAGGDTQYF. In nucleotides, the CDR3 is TGTGCCAGCAGCTTAGGGGGACGACTAGCGGGGGGAGATACGCAGTATTTT.

This clonotype was seen at least ten times. The genes are TRBV6-5 and TRBJ1-2; tentative D call: TRBD1 (5 bases). Germline lookup yields CDR1 MNHEY and CDR2 SVGAGI. Trimming removed 4 bases from V and 6 bases from J, with 9 bases in between. This CDR3 is built from 12 residues. The CDR3 sequence is CASSWDGHGYTF. The CDR3 DNA reads TGTGCCAGCAGTTGGGACGGCCATGGCTACACCTTC.

The chain carries TRBV11-2 and TRBJ2-7; 9 nucleotides agree with TRBD2. The CDR3 loop spans 15 amino acids. Trimming took 3 bases from V and 3 from J; bases not matched to a gene: 6. Germline CDR1 and CDR2: SGHAT and FQNNGV. The CDR3: CASSFGRGGRYEQYF. The DNA for the CDR3 is TGTGCCAGCAGCTTCGGGCGGGGGGGTCGCTACGAGCAGTACTTC.

This clonotype was recorded many times. The J gene is TRBJ2-3, the V gene TRBV5-1; D may be TRBD2 (6 bases). Germline CDR1 reads SGHRS; CDR2 reads YFSETQ. CDR3 length: 12 residues. V shed 4 bases and J shed 11 bases, with 14 bases lying between them. Here the CDR3 DNA reads TGCGCCAGCAGCGGACTAACGGGAGAGCAGTATTTT. It is translated as CASSGLTGEQYF.

Turning to this clonotype: The CDR3 ends on some other residue instead of the conserved phenylalanine or tryptophan, so this is likely a read error. This chain connects TRBV6-5 to TRBJ1-4, with D perhaps matching TRBD1 (6 bases). This CDR3 is built from 15 residues. V was shortened by 0 bases and J by 5 bases, with 10 bases between the two germline ends. Germline values: CDR1 MNHEY, CDR2 SVGAGI. For the CDR3, the DNA is TGTGCCAGCAGTTACTCGGGGAGGGGGAATGAAAAACTGTTTAAT. It encodes CASSYSGRGNEKLFN.

The chain uses TRBV4-2 and TRBJ1-1; D remains unclear. Germline V gene lookup returns CDR1 LGHNA and CDR2 YNFKEQ. The CDR3 is made up of 16 amino acids. V gave up 3 bases and J gave up 1 base, with 15 bases separating them. The CDR3 sequence: CASSHEWYRQNTEAFF. The CDR3 region has the DNA TGTGCCAGCAGCCACGAGTGGTACAGACAGAACACTGAAGCTTTCTTT.

This clonotype was counted many times. This chain connects TRBV6-1 to TRBJ1-1; no definite D call. Between the trimmed V and J ends, which lost 11 bases and 3 bases, there was a span of 19 bases. The germline V gene has CDR1 MNHNS and CDR2 SASEGT. CDR3 length: 14 residues. As DNA, the CDR3 is TGTGCCGCGGGCCCGTGGGTAGCGGACACTGAAGCTTTCTTT. Translation gives CAAGPWVADTEAFF.

This clonotype came up many times. The chain couples TRBV15 to TRBJ1-1; the D gene is possibly TRBD1 (5 bases). The CDR3 is 13 amino acids. Germline loops: CDR1 LNHNV, CDR2 YYDKDF (reference sequence). The V end lost 4 bases, the J end lost 3 bases, and 9 bases lay between the germline ends. The CDR3 is CATSIGTDTEAFF. The CDR3 DNA reads as TGTGCCACCAGCATAGGGACTGACACTGAAGCTTTCTTT.

In its sample, this clonotype was seen many times. CDR3 bases: TGTGCCAGCAACGCCCTCAGGGAAGTTAATTCACCCCTCCACTTT. Translation gives CASNALREVNSPLHF. This chain joins TRBV6-5 and TRBJ1-6, with D possibly matching TRBD1 (5 bases). The CDR3 sequence is 15 residues long. The V gene lost 7 bases and the J gene lost 6 bases, with 16 bases spanning the gap. From germline, CDR1 is MNHEY and CDR2 SVGAGI.

Regarding this clonotype: Possible read error: a much larger clone is one base away. J is TRBJ1-1 and V is TRBV11-2, with 7 bases matching TRBD1. The germline V gene encodes CDR1 SGHAT and CDR2 FQNNGV. CDR3 length: 15 residues. The CDR3 bases are TGTGCCATCAGCCTCAGGGGGGGCCGGGACACTGAAGCTTTCTTT. Its translation: CAISLRGGRDTEAFF. Looking up the rest from reference TRBV11-2 and TRBJ1-1 gives the full variable domain: EAGVAQSPRYKIIEKRQSVAFWCNPISGHATLYWYQQILGQGPKLLIQFQNNGVVDDSQLPKDRFSAERLKGVDSTLKIQPAKLEDSAVYLCAISLRGGRDTEAFFGQGTRLTVV.

This clonotype came up many times. V is TRBV20-1 and J is TRBJ2-1, with 7 bases lining up with TRBD2. The germline V gene encodes CDR1 DFQATT and CDR2 SNEGSKA (reference sequence). V dropped 0 bases and J dropped 4; count of bases not matched to a gene: 3. There are 14 residues in the CDR3. The CDR3 DNA reads TGCAGTGCTAGAGATCGGCGGGGGTACAATGAGCAGTTCTTC. Its protein is CSARDRRGYNEQFF.

This clonotype was picked up many times. This sequence joins TRBV12-3 or TRBV12-4 and TRBJ1-1; D is possibly TRBD1 (5 bases). Trimming took off 1 base at V and 5 bases at J, with 11 bases between the two ends. This CDR3 is 14 amino acids long. CDR3 region: CASSLGREGTEAFF. The CDR3 bases are TGTGCCAGCAGTTTAGGCAGGGAGGGTACTGAAGCTTTCTTT.

About this clonotype: A much more abundant neighbour one base away suggests this may be a read error. The chain joins TRBV4-1 to TRBJ1-1; possible D gene TRBD1, 5 bases. Trimming left V 5 bases short and J 10 bases short, with 14 bases between. This CDR3 spans 12 amino acids. Germline V gives CDR1 MGHRA, CDR2 YSYEKL. The CDR3 sequence: CASSKGRGGAFF. CDR3 coding DNA: TGCGCCAGCAGCAAAGGACGGGGGGGAGCTTTCTTT.

This clonotype was detected many times. The chain couples TRBV5-5 to TRBJ2-1; tentative D call: TRBD1 (5 bases). Trimming removed 2 bases at V and 0 bases at J, with 12 bases between. The CDR3 sequence is 16 residues long. Germline CDR1 reads SGHKS; CDR2 reads YYEKEE (reference sequence). The CDR3 sequence is CASSFGAWSSYNEQFF. CDR3 nucleotides: TGTGCCAGCAGCTTTGGGGCTTGGAGCTCCTACAATGAGCAGTTCTTC. The full variable domain, its missing parts supplied by reference TRBV5-5 and TRBJ2-1, is DAGVTQSPTHLIKTRGQQVTLRCSPISGHKSVSWYQQVLGQGPQFIFQYYEKEERGRGNFPDRFSARQFPNYSSELNVNALLLGDSALYLCASSFGAWSSYNEQFFGPGTRLTVL.

This clonotype has only a few counts. This chain's CDR3 is CASGREGNYGYTF. In DNA form, the CDR3 reads TGTGCCAGCGGGAGGGAAGGAAACTATGGCTACACCTTC. The chain has TRBV28 and TRBJ1-2; no reliable D call. The CDR3 runs 13 residues. Per germline, CDR1 MDHEN and CDR2 SYDVKM. V lost 8 bases, J lost 2 bases, and 12 bases lay in between.